A selection of T cell receptor beta chains follows, all from one sample in a study of cytomegalovirus exposure and HLA in healthy donors. Clones were read by immunoSEQ multiplex PCR, and TCRdb kept only the in-frame ones, dropping some. In the table there are about 170,000 clones, around 80% of which are singletons. Sequencing input: PBMCs. These receptors originate from a woman aged 45-65 years in good health and CMV-seropositive. The CDR3 runs from the conserved cysteine through the conserved F or W. D genes are given only for firm matches. Clone size is stated in some rows and not others, as once, few, many or a class when expanded.

-,TRBV7-9,TRBJ2-5,-,CASSLVSKETQYF,TGTGCCAGCAGCTTAGTGAGTAAGGAGACCCAGTACTTC
TRBD2,TRBV7-3,TRBJ2-5,once,CASSLSSGGAVETQYF,TGTGCCAGCAGCTTAAGTAGCGGGGGGGCCGTAGAGACCCAGTACTTC
-,TRBV9,TRBJ1-6,-,CASSVATGTSPLHF,TGTGCCAGCAGCGTAGCTACAGGGACTTCACCCCTCCACTTT
TRBD2,TRBV9,TRBJ2-3,-,CASSFSGGADTQYF,TGTGCCAGCAGCTTTAGCGGGGGGGCAGATACGCAGTATTTT
TRBD1,TRBV6-5,TRBJ2-7,-,CASSLEGTGVSYGQYF,TGTGCCAGCAGTTTGGAGGGGACAGGGGTATCCTACGGGCAGTACTTC
-,TRBV7-3,TRBJ2-3,once,CASTAGGRETTDTQYF,TGTGCCAGCACCGCCGGGGGGCGGGAAACCACAGATACGCAGTATTTT
TRBD2,TRBV7-3,TRBJ2-1,-,CASSVVPRDYNPEQFF,TGTGCCAGCAGCGTCGTCCCCCGGGACTATAATCCTGAGCAGTTCTTC
TRBD2,TRBV4-2,TRBJ2-5,-,CASSRGTSGGAQETQYF,TGTGCCAGCAGCCGAGGGACTAGCGGGGGGGCCCAGGAGACCCAGTACTTC
TRBD2,TRBV5-1,TRBJ2-2,-,CASRQTSGGGTGELFF,TGCGCCAGCAGACAAACTAGCGGGGGAGGCACCGGGGAGCTGTTTTTT
-,TRBV6-1,TRBJ1-2,-,CASSGIPSRGAEYGYTF,TGTGCCAGCAGTGGAATCCCCTCCCGGGGGGCCGAGTATGGCTACACCTTC
-,TRBV19,TRBJ2-3,once,CASSMGAGAGLADTDTQYF,TGTGCCAGTAGTATGGGGGCGGGTGCGGGGCTAGCGGACACAGATACGCAGTATTTT
-,TRBV10-3,TRBJ1-2,few,CAISEGGQLGGYTF,TGTGCCATCAGTGAGGGCGGACAGTTGGGTGGCTACACCTTC
-,TRBV4-2,TRBJ2-2,-,CASSQDWGGGITGELFF,TGTGCCAGCAGCCAAGATTGGGGCGGAGGGATCACCGGGGAGCTGTTTTTT
TRBD1,TRBV5-1,TRBJ1-1,-,CASSLRGQGFGGFF,TGCGCCAGCAGCTTGAGGGGACAGGGGTTTGGGGGCTTCTTT
TRBD1,TRBV5-1,TRBJ1-2,-,CASSGQGGRYGYTF,TGCGCCAGCAGCGGACAGGGAGGTAGATATGGCTACACCTTC
-,TRBV27,TRBJ1-1,-,CASSFGTTNTEAFF,TGTGCCAGCAGTTTCGGGACTACGAACACTGAAGCTTTCTTT
-,TRBV10-1,TRBJ2-7,-,CASSESVQPLSYEQYF,TGCGCCAGCAGTGAGTCGGTACAGCCTTTGTCCTACGAGCAGTACTTC
-,TRBV7-9,TRBJ2-7,-,CASSSRSGDPYEQYF,TGTGCCAGCAGCTCCCGTTCCGGGGATCCCTACGAGCAGTACTTC
TRBD2,TRBV5-4,TRBJ2-5,-,CASSFGSGRQETQYF,TGTGCCAGCAGCTTCGGTAGCGGGAGGCAAGAGACCCAGTACTTC